Included here is one TCR beta chain sequence, with context. V lost 3 bases to trimming and J lost 5 bases, with 12 bases between them. The CDR3 contains 14 residues. Germline assignment: CDR1 MNHNS and CDR2 SASEGT. These data are taken from a study of T cell changes during pregnancy in multiple sclerosis. Assay used: immunoSEQ multiplex PCR; TCRdb lists only in-frame clones, some missing. The repertoire holds about 56,000 clones, with approximately 90% as singletons. The rearrangement links TRBV6-1 to TRBJ2-3; maybe TRBD1 (6 bases). The source of this sequence is a human donor whose cells served as feeder cells for cultures in a pregnancy study. Specimen: peripheral blood from another person, used as feeder cells. CDR3 loop: CASSESGAKDTQYF. Here the CDR3 DNA reads TGTGCCAGCAGTGAGTCAGGGGCGAAAGATACGCAGTATTTT.